This TCR beta chain was identified during a study of T cells in Graves' hyperthyroidism and ophthalmopathy (dated by TCRdb to about 2019). Study-wide context: Peripheral blood was collected at initial diagnosis, before any treatment. To identify distinguishing TCR V-J signatures, a discovery cohort of some 100 patients was used, comprising approximately 40 with Graves' ophthalmopathy and around 60 with stable Graves' hyperthyroidism. Prospective prediction of ophthalmopathy was tested in an independent validation cohort consisting of about 19 hyperthyroidism patients and 17 patients who later progressed to ophthalmopathy. The 100 discovery patients were randomly divided into training and test sets at a 7:3 ratio. In addition, the study compared T-cell repertoires in thyroid tissue and in blood from five or six Graves' hyperthyroidism patients. Once sampling was done, hyperthyroidism patients were given methimazole at a starting dose of 30 mg daily, whereas ophthalmopathy patients were given high-dose intravenous methylprednisolone. According to the paper, TCR Vbeta CDR3 sequencing was carried out on about 140 peripheral blood samples, which came from approximately 43 ophthalmopathy, roughly 75 hyperthyroidism and about 17 progressor patients.

Amplification of TCR beta CDR3 regions was carried out from RNA transcripts. For the first round of RT-PCR on the TCR CDR3, the HTBI primer set was used together with the Qiagen OneStep RT-PCR kit. A second multiplex PCR round built the libraries, followed by size selection and purification. Paired-end sequencing of the libraries was performed with 100 bp reads on an Illumina HiSeq2000. The original pipeline was this. SOAPnuke was used to process the raw data, with reads discarded if the reads contained adapters or uncalled bases, had a mean Phred below 15, or lacked an exact constant-primer or identifier match. COPE v1.2.5 was used to merge high-quality paired reads, and clonotypes were defined as unique nucleotide sequences. MiTCR v1.1 was used to align clonotypes to the IMGT TRBV, TRBD and TRBJ reference segments. The analysis was restricted to V-J combinations with a frequency above 0.0001, which together covered just over 99% of the repertoires. A TCS score was defined as the ratio between F50 (clonal expansion) and ExV (chaos), using BLOSUM62-based TCRdist between CDR3 peptides within each V-J. Welch's t-statistics and random forest reduced roughly 540 V-J features to 10 to 15, which were used in a naive Bayes classifier (R e1071). TCRdb reprocessing: public reads trimmed at Q25 with fastp, clones called with MiXCR, in-frame beta chains kept. Each entry is one CDR3 protein sequence, shown with its most common DNA and genes. It is TCRdb's table, rather than the study itself, that gives the V and J calls and clone size. Counted in this sample were 550,000 to 600,000 distinct CDR3 sequences; 14% of them appeared once. The top ten hold about 7% of the sample.

In the ophthalmopathy patients, disease was moderately to severely active, with a Clinical Activity Score of 3 or more, a NOSPECS grade of 4 or more, and a duration of less than 3 months. The study excluded patients with uncontrolled infections, other autoimmune diseases, pregnancy or lactation. Diagnoses relied on clinical symptoms, serum thyroxine and TRAb, thyroid ultrasound and orbital computed tomography. Ficoll-Paque density gradient centrifugation was used to isolate PBMCs from around 10 ml of fresh peripheral blood. Trizol reagent was used to extract total RNA, and RNA quality was then checked on an Agilent 2100 Bioanalyzer. This clonotype was found a few times. The clone's antigen remains unknown. No base quality information exists; no much larger clone differs at one position. CDR3 length: 13 amino acids, cysteine to phenylalanine. Kept here is only the CDR3 DNA, which spans 39 bases and is read in frame from base 1. V is pared back by 4 bases and J by 4 bases, with 8 bases lying between the germline termini. CDR1 and CDR2 are read off the germline V gene as MNHNS and SASEGT.

Overall study results and their limits: During validation, the model predicted progression to ophthalmopathy a median of around 6 months ahead of onset, with approximately 71% sensitivity and 72.22% specificity. Most expanded thyroid clonotypes (frequency above 0.001) were also detected in blood, a finding suggesting that blood repertoires may reflect thyroid immune responses. Sample size was not statistically predetermined, and blinding of investigators to group allocation was not performed. A 13 V-J signature model separated ophthalmopathy from stable hyperthyroidism, with 87.88% sensitivity and 81% to 83% specificity in cross-validation and 80%/75% in testing.

Sequences were obtained from blood. The TCR sequence derives from a woman aged 18-29 years with Graves' ophthalmopathy. The V and J genes are TRBV6-1 and TRBJ1-5; possibly the D gene is TRBD1, per 5 matching bases. For the CDR3, the sequence is CASSGRQNQPQHF. The DNA sequence is given as TGTGCCAGCAGTGGGAGACAGAATCAGCCCCAGCATTTT.